This record concerns one T cell receptor beta chain sequence. Its antigen is undetermined. Libraries were prepared by immunoSEQ multiplex PCR; TCRdb keeps only in-frame clonotypes and omits some of them. The sample holds about 93,000 clones; roughly 92% are singletons and the top ten take approximately 2.4%. The sample is drawn from a study of OX40 agonist ivuxolimab in advanced cancers. About the study: Partial responses were recorded for three patients, including one with hepatocellular carcinoma and two with cutaneous melanoma.

Autoimmune disease history or systemic immunosuppression led to patient exclusion. Overall study results and limits: CD4+ and CD8+ blood T cells expanded clonally by week 6 at 0.1 to 3.0 mg/kg. CD8+ T cells averaged more expanded clones than CD4+.

Germline V CDR1 and CDR2: SQVTM, ANQGSEA. This CDR3 is 13 amino acids long. V was clipped by 7 bases and J by 4 bases; unmatched bases: 7. The chain couples TRBV29-1 to TRBJ2-3; 8 nucleotides agree with TRBD1. Sequenced material: CD4+ or CD8+ T cells sorted from blood, taken in a trial of the OX40 agonist ivuxolimab. The sequence was collected from an adult with an advanced solid tumor such as melanoma, head and neck, liver or kidney cancer. CDR3 amino acids: CSGETGVSDTQYF. CDR3 nucleotide sequence: TGCAGCGGGGAGACAGGGGTCTCAGATACGCAGTATTTT.